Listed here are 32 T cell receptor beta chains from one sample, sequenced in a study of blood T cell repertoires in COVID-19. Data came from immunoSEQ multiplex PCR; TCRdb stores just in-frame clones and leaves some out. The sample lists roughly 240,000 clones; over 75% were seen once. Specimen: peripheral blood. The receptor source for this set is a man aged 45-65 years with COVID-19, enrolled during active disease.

The CDR3 loop is CASSPGLGYNEQFF. CDR3 coding DNA: TGTGCCAGCAGTCCTGGACTAGGCTACAATGAGCAGTTCTTC. The V gene is TRBV7-3, the J gene TRBJ2-1; 7 bases align to TRBD2. The CDR3 consists of 14 residues. Germline trimming cut 6 bases from V and 3 bases from J; bases unmatched to any gene: 5. Germline V gives CDR1 SGHTA, CDR2 FQGTGA.

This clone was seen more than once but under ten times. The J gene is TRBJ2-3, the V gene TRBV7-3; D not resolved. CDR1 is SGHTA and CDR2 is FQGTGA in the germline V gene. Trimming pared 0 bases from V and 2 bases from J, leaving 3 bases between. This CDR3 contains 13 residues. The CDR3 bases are TGTGCCAGCAGCTTAACCTACACAGATACGCAGTATTTT. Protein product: CASSLTYTDTQYF.

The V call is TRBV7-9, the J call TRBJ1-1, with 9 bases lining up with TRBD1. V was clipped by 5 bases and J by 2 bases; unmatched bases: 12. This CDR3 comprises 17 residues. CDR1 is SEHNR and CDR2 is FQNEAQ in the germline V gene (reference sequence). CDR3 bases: TGTGCCAGCAGCAGTCCCGGGACAGGGAACGGAAACACTGAAGCTTTCTTT. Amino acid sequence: CASSSPGTGNGNTEAFF.

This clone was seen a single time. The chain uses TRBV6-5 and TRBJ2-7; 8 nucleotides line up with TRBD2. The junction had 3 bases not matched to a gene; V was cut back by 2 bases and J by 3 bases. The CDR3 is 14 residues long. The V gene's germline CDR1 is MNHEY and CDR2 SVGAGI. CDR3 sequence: CASSYDAGGYEQYF. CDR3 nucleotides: TGTGCCAGCAGTTACGACGCGGGGGGCTACGAGCAGTACTTC.

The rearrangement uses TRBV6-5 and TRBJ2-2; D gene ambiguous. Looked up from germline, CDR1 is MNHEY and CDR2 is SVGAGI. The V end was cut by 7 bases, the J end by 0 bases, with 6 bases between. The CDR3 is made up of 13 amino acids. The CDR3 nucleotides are TGTGCCAGCACAACAGCGAACACCGGGGAGCTGTTTTTT. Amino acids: CASTTANTGELFF.

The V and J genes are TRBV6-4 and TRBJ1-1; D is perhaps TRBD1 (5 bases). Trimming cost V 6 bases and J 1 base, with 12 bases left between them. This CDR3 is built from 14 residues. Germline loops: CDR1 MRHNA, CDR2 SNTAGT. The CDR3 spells CASRPGGGNTEAFF. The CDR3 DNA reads TGTGCCAGCAGACCCGGGGGGGGGAACACTGAAGCTTTCTTT.

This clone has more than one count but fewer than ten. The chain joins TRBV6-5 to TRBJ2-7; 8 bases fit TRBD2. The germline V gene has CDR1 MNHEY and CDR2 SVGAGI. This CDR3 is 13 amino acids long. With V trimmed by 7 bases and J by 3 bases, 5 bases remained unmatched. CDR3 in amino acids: CASTGGGLYEQYF. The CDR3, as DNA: TGTGCCAGCACCGGGGGGGGCCTCTACGAGCAGTACTTC.

The chain's CDR3 is CASHSPGTPIQVQYF. The CDR3, as DNA: TGTGCCAGCCACTCCCCCGGGACTCCCATTCAAGTGCAGTACTTC. The J gene is TRBJ2-7, the V gene TRBV28; possible D gene TRBD2, 6 bases. This CDR3 region has 15 residues. Germline assignment: CDR1 MDHEN and CDR2 SYDVKM. V was pared by 8 bases and J by 9 bases, with 26 bases between.

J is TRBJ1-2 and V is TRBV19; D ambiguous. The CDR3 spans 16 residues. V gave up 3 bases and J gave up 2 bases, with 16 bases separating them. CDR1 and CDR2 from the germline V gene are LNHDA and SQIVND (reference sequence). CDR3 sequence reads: CASSIPGWTENYGYTF. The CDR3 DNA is TGTGCCAGTAGTATCCCCGGTTGGACTGAAAACTATGGCTACACCTTC.

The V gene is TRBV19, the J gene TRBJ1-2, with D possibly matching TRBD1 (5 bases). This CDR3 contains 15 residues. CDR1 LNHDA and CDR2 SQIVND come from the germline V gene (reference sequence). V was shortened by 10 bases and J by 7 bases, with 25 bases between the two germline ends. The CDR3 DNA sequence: TGTGCCACCCAAGACAGCCCCACCCGCCCGGGTGGCTACACCTTC. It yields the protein CATQDSPTRPGGYTF.

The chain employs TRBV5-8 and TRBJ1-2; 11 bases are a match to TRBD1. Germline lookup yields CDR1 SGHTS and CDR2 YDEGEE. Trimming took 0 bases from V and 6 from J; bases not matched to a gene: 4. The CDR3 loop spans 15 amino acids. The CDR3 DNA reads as TGTGCCAGCAGCTTGGCTGGACAGGGGGCACATGGCTACACCTTC. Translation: CASSLAGQGAHGYTF.

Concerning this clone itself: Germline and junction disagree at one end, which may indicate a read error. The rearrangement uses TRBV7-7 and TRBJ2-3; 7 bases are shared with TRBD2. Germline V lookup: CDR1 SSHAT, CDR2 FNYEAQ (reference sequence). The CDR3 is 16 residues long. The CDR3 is CASSLGPGGPTDTQYF. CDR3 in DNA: TGTGCTAGCAGCTTAGGACCGGGGGGACCCACAGATACGCAGTATTTT.

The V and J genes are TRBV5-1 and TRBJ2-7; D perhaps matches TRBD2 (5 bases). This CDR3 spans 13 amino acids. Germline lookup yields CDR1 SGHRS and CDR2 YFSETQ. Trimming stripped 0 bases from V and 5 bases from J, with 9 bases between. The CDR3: CASSLGGYDEQYF. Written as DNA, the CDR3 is TGCGCCAGCAGCTTGGGAGGGTACGACGAGCAGTACTTC.

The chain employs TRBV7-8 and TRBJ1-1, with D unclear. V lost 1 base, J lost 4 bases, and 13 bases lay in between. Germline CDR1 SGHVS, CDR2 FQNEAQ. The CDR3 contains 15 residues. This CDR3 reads CASSLDRGWITEAFF. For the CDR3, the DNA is TGTGCCAGCAGCTTAGATCGGGGATGGATCACTGAAGCTTTCTTT.

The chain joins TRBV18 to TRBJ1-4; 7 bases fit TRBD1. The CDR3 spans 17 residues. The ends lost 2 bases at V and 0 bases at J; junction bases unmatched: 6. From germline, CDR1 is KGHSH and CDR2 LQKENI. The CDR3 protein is CASSPRGQYATNEKLFF. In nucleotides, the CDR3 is TGTGCCAGCTCACCAAGGGGACAGTACGCAACTAATGAAAAACTGTTTTTT.

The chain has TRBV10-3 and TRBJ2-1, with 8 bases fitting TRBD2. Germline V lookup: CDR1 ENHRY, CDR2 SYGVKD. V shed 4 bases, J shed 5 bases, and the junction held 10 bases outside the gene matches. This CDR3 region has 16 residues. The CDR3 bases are TGTGCCATCAGTGCCGGGACTAGTTTGGTGAACAATGAGCAGTTCTTC. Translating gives CAISAGTSLVNNEQFF.

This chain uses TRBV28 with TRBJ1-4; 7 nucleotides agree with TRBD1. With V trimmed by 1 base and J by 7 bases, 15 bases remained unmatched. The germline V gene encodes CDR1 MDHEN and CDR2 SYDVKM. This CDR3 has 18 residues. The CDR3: CASSLFRQGTRIGEKLFF. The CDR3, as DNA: TGTGCCAGCAGTTTATTTCGACAGGGCACCCGGATTGGTGAAAAACTGTTTTTT.

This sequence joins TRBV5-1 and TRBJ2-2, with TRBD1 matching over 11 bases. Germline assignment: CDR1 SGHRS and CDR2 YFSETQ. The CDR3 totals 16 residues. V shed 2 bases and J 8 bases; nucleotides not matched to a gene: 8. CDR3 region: CASSFSGQGALGELFF. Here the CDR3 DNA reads TGCGCCAGCAGCTTTTCCGGACAGGGGGCGCTAGGGGAGCTGTTTTTT.

The CDR3 DNA is TGTGCCATCAGTGACCCCGGGGGGGGCGAGGGTGGCTACACCTTC. It yields the protein CAISDPGGGEGGYTF. The chain carries TRBV10-3 and TRBJ1-2, with D tentatively TRBD1 (6 bases). The V end lost 3 bases, the J end lost 7 bases, and 18 bases lay between the germline ends. Germline CDR1 ENHRY, CDR2 SYGVKD. This CDR3 region has 15 residues.

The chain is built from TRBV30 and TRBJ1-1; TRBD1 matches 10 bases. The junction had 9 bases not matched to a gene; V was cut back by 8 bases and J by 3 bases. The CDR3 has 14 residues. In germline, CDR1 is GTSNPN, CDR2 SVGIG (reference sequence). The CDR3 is CAMGQGRRYTEAFF. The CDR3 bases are TGTGCCATGGGACAGGGGAGGCGTTACACTGAAGCTTTCTTT.

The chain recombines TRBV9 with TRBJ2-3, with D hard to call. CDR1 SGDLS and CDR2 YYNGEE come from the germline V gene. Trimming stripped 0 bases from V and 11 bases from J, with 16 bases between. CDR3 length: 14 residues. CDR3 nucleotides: TGTGCCAGCAGCGTAGAAGCTTCCCTCTTTGAGCAGTATTTT. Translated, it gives CASSVEASLFEQYF.

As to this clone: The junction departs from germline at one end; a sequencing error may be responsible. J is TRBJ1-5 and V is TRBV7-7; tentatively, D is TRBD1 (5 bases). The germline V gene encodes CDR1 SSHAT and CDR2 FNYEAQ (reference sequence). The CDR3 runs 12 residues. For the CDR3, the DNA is TGTGCTAGCACCAGGGTTCATCAGCCCCAGCATTTT. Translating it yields CASTRVHQPQHF.

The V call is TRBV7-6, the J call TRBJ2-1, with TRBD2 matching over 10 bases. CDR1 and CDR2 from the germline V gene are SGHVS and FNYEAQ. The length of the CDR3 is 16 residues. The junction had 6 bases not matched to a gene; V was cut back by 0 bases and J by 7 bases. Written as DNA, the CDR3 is TGTGCCAGCAGCTTAGCAGGCCCTAGCGGGGGAAATGAGCAGTTCTTC. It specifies CASSLAGPSGGNEQFF.

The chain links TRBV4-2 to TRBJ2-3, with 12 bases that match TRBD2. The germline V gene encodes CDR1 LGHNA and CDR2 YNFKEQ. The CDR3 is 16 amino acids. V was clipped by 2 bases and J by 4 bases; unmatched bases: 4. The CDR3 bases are TGTGCCAGCAGCCAAAACCCTAGCGGGGGGGCAGATACGCAGTATTTT. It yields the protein CASSQNPSGGADTQYF.

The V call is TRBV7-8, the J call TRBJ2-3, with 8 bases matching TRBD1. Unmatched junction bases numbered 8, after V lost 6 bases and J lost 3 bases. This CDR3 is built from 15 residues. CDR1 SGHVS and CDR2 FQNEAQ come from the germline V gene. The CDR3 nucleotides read TGTGCCAGCAGTTACGACAGGGGTGGGACAGATACGCAGTATTTT. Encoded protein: CASSYDRGGTDTQYF.

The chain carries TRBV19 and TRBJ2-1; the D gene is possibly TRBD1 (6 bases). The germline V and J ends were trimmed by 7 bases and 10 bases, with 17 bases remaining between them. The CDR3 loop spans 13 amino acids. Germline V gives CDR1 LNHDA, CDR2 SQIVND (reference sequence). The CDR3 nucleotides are TGTGCCAGTATAGGGGACACCCAAAGGGAGCAGTTCTTC. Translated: CASIGDTQREQFF.

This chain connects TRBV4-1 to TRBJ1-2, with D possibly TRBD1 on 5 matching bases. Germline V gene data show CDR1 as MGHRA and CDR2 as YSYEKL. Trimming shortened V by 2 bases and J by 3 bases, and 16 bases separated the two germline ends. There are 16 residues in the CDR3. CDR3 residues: CASSQSPRGNDYGYTF. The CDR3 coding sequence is TGCGCCAGCAGCCAAAGCCCCCGGGGGAACGACTATGGCTACACCTTC.

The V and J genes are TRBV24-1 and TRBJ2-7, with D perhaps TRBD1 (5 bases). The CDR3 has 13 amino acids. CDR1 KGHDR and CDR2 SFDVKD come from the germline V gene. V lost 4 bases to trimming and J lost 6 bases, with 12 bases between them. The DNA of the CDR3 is TGTGCCACCAGTGACGCAGGGAAGGCCGAGCAGTACTTC. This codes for CATSDAGKAEQYF.

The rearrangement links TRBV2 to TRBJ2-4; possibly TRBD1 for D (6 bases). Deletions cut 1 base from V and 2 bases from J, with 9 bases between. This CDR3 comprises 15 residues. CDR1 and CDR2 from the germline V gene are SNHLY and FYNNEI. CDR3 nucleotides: TGTGCCAGCAGTGAAGACAGGGCTACCAAAAACATTCAGTACTTC. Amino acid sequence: CASSEDRATKNIQYF.

The CDR3 nucleotides are TGTGCCAGTAGTATAGTTGCGGGGCTGAACACTGAAGCTTTCTTT. This codes for CASSIVAGLNTEAFF. The chain uses TRBV19 and TRBJ1-1; D might be TRBD1 (5 bases). The length of the CDR3 is 15 residues. The germline V and J ends were trimmed by 1 base and 0 bases, with 9 bases remaining between them. Per the germline V gene, CDR1 is LNHDA and CDR2 is SQIVND (reference sequence).

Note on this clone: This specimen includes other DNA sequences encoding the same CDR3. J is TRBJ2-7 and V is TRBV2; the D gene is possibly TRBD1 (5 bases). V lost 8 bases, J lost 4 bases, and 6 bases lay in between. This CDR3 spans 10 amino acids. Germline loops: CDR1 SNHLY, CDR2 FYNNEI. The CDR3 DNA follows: TGTGCCAGCTCAGGGTACGAGCAGTACTTC. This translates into CASSGYEQYF.

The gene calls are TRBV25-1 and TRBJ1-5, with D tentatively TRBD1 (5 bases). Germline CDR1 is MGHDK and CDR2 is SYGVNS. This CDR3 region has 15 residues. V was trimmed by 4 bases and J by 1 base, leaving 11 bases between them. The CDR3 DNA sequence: TGTGCCAGCAGTGGGGGGGGGTGGAGCAATCAGCCCCAGCATTTT. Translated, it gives CASSGGGWSNQPQHF.